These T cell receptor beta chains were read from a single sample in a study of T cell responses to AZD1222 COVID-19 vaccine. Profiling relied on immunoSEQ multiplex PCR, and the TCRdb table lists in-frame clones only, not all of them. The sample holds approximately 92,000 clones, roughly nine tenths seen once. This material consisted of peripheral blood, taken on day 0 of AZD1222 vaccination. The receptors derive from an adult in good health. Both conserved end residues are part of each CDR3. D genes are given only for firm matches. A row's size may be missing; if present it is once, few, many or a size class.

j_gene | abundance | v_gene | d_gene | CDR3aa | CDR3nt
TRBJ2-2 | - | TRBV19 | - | CASSIYGPRTGELFF | TGTGCCAGTAGTATATACGGGCCGAGAACCGGGGAGCTGTTTTTT
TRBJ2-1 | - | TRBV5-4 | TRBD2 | CASTPPSGTNNEQFF | TGTGCCAGCACCCCCCCCTCGGGGACTAACAATGAGCAGTTCTTC
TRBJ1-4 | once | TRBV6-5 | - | CASSYRKPGPTQKLFF | TGTGCCAGCAGTTACCGTAAGCCGGGACCCACACAAAAACTGTTTTTT
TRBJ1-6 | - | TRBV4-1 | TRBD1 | CASTWDRAVNSPLHF | TGCGCCAGCACTTGGGACAGGGCCGTAAATTCACCCCTCCACTTT
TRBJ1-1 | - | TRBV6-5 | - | CASSYVGGNTEAFF | TGTGCCAGCAGTTACGTGGGGGGAAACACTGAAGCTTTCTTT
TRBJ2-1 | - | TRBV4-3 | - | CASSQRGQFYNEQFF | TGCGCCAGCAGCCAACGGGGGCAGTTTTACAATGAGCAGTTCTTC
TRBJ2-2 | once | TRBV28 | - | CASSPSTGPNTGELFF | TGTGCCAGCAGTCCCTCGACAGGACCGAACACCGGGGAGCTGTTTTTT
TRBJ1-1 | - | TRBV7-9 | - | CASSRDSGFTEAFF | TGTGCCAGCAGCAGAGATTCAGGCTTCACTGAAGCTTTCTTT
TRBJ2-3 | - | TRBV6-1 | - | CASSEVGRDRDTQYF | TGTGCCAGCAGTGAAGTGGGCAGGGATCGAGATACGCAGTATTTT
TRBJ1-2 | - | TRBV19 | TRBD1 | CASSMGQFNYGYTF | TGTGCCAGTAGTATGGGACAGTTTAACTATGGCTACACCTTC
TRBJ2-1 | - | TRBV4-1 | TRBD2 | CASSQTDGRDEQFF | TGCGCCAGCAGCCAAACTGACGGGAGGGATGAGCAGTTCTTC
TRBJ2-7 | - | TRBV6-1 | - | CASSERRSGYEQYF | TGTGCCAGCAGTGAAAGAAGGAGCGGGTACGAGCAGTACTTC
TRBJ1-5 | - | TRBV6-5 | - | CASSYSISSNQPQHF | TGTGCCAGCAGTTACTCGATTTCTAGCAATCAGCCCCAGCATTTT
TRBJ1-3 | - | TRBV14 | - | CASSQELAGAGNTIYF | TGTGCCAGCAGCCAAGAGTTGGCAGGGGCTGGAAACACCATATATTTT
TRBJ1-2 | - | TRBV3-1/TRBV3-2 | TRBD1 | CASSQVGEGAYGDGYTF | TGTGCCAGCAGCCAAGTGGGAGAGGGGGCTTACGGGGATGGCTACACCTTC
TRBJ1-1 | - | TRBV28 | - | CASSLRGTEAFF | TGTGCCAGCAGTTTACGGGGCACTGAAGCTTTCTTT
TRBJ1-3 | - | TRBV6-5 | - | CASQAPSGNTIYF | TGTGCCAGCCAGGCCCCCTCTGGAAACACCATATATTTT
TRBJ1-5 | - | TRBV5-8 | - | CASSLGGQRQPQHF | TGTGCCAGCAGCTTGGGGGGACAAAGGCAGCCCCAGCATTTT
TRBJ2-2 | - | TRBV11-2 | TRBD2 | CASSQLAGANTGELFF | TGTGCCAGCAGCCAACTAGCGGGGGCGAACACCGGGGAGCTGTTTTTT
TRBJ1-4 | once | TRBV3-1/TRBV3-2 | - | CASSKVTGPREEKLFF | TGTGCCAGCAGCAAAGTCACAGGGCCCAGGGAGGAAAAACTGTTTTTT
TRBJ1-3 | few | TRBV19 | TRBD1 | CASSGTGPLSVYF | TGTGCCAGTTCCGGGACAGGCCCCCTGAGCGTATATTTT
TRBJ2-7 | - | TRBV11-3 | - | CASSHGGGYEQYF | TGTGCCAGCAGCCACGGAGGAGGCTACGAGCAGTACTTC
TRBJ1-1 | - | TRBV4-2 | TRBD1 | CASSQDWDRNPANTEAFF | TGTGCCAGCAGCCAAGACTGGGACAGAAATCCTGCGAACACTGAAGCTTTCTTT
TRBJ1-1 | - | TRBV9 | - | CASSVGADTEAFF | TGTGCCAGCAGCGTAGGTGCAGACACTGAAGCTTTCTTT
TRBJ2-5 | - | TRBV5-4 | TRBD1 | CASSQGAGETQYF | TGTGCCAGCAGCCAGGGGGCCGGGGAGACCCAGTACTTC
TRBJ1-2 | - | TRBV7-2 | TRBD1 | CASSPDRDYGYTF | TGTGCCAGCAGTCCCGACAGGGACTATGGCTACACCTTC
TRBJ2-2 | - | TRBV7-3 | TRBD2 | CASKPPPLLAGVYTGELFF | TGTGCCAGCAAACCTCCCCCATTACTAGCGGGAGTATACACCGGGGAGCTGTTTTTT
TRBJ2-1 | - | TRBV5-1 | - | CASSFLGNNEQFF | TGTGCCAGCAGCTTTTTGGGCAACAATGAGCAGTTCTTC
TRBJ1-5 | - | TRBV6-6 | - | CASSPLQSGPQHF | TGTGCCAGCAGTCCCCTTCAGTCAGGCCCCCAGCATTTT
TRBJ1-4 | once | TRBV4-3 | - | CASSQVSGQRNEKLFF | TGCGCCAGCAGCCAAGTGTCCGGACAGAGAAATGAAAAACTGTTTTTT
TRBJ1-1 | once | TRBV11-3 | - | CASSLKEGTEAFF | TGTGCCAGCAGCTTAAAAGAAGGCACTGAAGCTTTCTTT
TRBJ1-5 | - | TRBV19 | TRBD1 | CASSFGTGGGQPQHF | TGTGCCAGTAGTTTTGGGACAGGGGGGGGTCAGCCCCAGCATTTT
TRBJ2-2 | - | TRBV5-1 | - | CASNSRPGTGELFF | TGTGCCAGCAACTCTAGGCCGGGCACCGGGGAGCTGTTTTTT
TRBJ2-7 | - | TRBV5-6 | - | CASSKGRYEQYF | TGTGCCAGCAGCAAGGGACGGTACGAGCAGTACTTC
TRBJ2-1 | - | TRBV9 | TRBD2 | CASSVDLAGGREQFF | TGTGCCAGCAGCGTAGACCTAGCGGGAGGTAGGGAGCAGTTCTTC
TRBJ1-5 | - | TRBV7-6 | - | CASSLTPGAPRGNQPQHF | TGTGCCAGCAGCTTAACCCCCGGGGCTCCGCGGGGCAATCAGCCCCAGCATTTT
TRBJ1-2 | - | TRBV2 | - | CASTDGGGYGYTF | TGTGCCAGCACCGATGGGGGGGGCTATGGCTACACCTTC
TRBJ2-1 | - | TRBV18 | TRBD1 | CASSPRTGVYNEQFF | TGTGCCAGCTCACCACGGACAGGGGTCTACAATGAGCAGTTCTTC
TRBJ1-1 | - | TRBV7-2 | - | CASSPGASNTEAFF | TGTGCCAGCAGTCCCGGGGCATCGAACACTGAAGCTTTCTTT
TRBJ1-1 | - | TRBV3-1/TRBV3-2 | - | CASTLQGSTEAFF | TGTGCCAGCACCCTACAGGGTAGCACTGAAGCTTTCTTT
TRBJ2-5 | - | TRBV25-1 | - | CASSDLSLETQYF | TGTGCCAGCAGTGATCTTAGCTTAGAGACCCAGTACTTC
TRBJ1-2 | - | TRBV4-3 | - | CASSQDQRANYGYTF | TGCGCCAGCAGCCAAGATCAGAGGGCCAACTATGGCTACACCTTC
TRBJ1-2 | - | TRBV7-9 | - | CASSPDSFYGYTF | TGTGCCAGCAGCCCGGACAGCTTCTATGGCTACACCTTC
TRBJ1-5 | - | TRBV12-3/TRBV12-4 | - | CASRKDSNQPQHF | TGTGCCAGCAGGAAGGATAGCAATCAGCCCCAGCATTTT
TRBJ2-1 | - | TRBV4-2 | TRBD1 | CASSHVTGTGDYNEQFF | TGTGCCAGCAGCCATGTAACCGGGACAGGGGACTACAATGAGCAGTTCTTC
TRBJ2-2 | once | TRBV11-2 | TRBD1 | CASALGTGVLAGELFF | TGTGCCAGCGCACTCGGGACAGGGGTATTGGCTGGGGAGCTGTTTTTT
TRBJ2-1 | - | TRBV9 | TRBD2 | CASSAEGFAGGRRHEQFF | TGTGCCAGCAGCGCAGAAGGTTTTGCGGGAGGGCGAAGGCATGAGCAGTTCTTC
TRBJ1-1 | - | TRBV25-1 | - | CASSPGTEAFF | TGTGCCAGCAGCCCGGGCACTGAAGCTTTCTTT
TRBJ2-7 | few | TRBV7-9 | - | CASSLLSGYEQYF | TGTGCCAGCAGCTTATTAAGCGGGTACGAGCAGTACTTC
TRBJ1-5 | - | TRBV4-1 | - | CASSPRGGWVSNQPQHF | TGCGCCAGCAGCCCGCGCGGAGGGTGGGTGAGCAATCAGCCCCAGCATTTT
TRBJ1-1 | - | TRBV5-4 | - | CASSAGGGHTEAFF | TGTGCCAGCAGCGCGGGTGGGGGGCACACTGAAGCTTTCTTT